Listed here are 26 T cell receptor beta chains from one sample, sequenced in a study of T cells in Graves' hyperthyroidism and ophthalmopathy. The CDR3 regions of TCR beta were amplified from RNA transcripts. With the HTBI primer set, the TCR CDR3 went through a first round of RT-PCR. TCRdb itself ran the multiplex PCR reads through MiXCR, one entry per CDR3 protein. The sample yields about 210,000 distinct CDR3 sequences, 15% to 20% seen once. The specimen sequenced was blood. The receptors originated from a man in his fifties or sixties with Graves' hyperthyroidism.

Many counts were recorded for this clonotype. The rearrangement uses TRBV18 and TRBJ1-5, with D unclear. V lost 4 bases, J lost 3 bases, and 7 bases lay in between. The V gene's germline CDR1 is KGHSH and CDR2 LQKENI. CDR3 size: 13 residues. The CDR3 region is CASSQEFNQPQHF. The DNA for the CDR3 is TGTGCCAGCTCACAGGAGTTCAATCAGCCCCAGCATTTT. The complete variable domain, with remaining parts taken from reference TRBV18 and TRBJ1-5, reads NAGVMQNPRHLVRRRGQEARLRCSPMKGHSHVYWYRQLPEEGLKFMVYLQKENIIDESGMPKERFSAEFPKEGPSILRIQQVVRGDSAAYFCASSQEFNQPQHFGDGTRLSIL.

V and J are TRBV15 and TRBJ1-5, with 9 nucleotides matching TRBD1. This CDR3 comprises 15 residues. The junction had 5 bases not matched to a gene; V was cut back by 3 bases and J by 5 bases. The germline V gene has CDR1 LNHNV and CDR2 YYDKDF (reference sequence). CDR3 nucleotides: TGTGCCACCAGCAGCGATGGACAGGGGTATCAGCCCCAGCATTTT. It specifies CATSSDGQGYQPQHF.

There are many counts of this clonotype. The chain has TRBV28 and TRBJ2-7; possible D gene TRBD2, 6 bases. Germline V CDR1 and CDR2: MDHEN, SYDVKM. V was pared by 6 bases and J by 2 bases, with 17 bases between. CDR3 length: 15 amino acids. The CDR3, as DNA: TGTGCCAGCAGACCCGGGACTGCAACACCCTACGAGCAGTACTTC. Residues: CASRPGTATPYEQYF.

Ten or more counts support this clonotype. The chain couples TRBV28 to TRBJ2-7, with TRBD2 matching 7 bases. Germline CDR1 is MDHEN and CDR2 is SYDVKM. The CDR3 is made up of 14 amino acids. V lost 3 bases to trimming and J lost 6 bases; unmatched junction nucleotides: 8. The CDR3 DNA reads TGTGCCAGCAGTTTGGGGGGGGTCCCGGGCGAGCAGTACTTC. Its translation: CASSLGGVPGEQYF.

The CDR3 reads CASSLGTGSGNEQFF. Here the CDR3 DNA reads TGCGCCAGCAGCTTGGGGACAGGGTCTGGCAATGAGCAGTTCTTC. The V call is TRBV5-1, the J call TRBJ2-1; the match to TRBD1 covers 8 bases. CDR1 is SGHRS and CDR2 is YFSETQ in the germline V gene. The CDR3 runs to 15 residues. After removal of 0 bases from V and 6 bases from J, the junction contained 5 bases not matched to a gene.

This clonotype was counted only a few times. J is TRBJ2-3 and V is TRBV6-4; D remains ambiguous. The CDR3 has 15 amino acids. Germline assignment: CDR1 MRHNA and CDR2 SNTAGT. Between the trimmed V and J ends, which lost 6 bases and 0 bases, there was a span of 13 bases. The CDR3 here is CASSQYFGSTDTQYF. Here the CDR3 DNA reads TGTGCCAGCAGCCAATACTTCGGAAGCACAGATACGCAGTATTTT.

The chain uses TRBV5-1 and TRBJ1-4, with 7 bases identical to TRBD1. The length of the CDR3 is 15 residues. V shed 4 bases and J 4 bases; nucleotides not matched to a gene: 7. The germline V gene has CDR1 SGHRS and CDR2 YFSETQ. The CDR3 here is CASSRTGAINEKLFF. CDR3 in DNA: TGCGCCAGCAGCAGAACAGGGGCGATTAATGAAAAACTGTTTTTT.

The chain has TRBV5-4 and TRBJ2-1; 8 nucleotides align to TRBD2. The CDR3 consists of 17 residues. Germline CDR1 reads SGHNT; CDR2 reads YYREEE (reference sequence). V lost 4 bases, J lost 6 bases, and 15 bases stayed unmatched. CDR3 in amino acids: CASSPLSIAGLRNEQFF. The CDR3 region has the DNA TGTGCCAGCAGCCCCCTTTCGATAGCGGGGTTACGCAATGAGCAGTTCTTC.

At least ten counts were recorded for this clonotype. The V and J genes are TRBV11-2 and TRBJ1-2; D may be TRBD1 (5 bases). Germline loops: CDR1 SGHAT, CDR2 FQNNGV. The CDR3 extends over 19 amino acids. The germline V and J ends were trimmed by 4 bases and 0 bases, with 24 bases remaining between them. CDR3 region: CASSSVRRGGVPTNYGYTF. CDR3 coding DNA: TGTGCCAGCAGCTCCGTCCGGCGGGGCGGCGTACCGACTAACTATGGCTACACCTTC.

This CDR3 reads CASSLDTSGNEQFF. The CDR3 region has the DNA TGCGCCAGCAGCTTGGATACTAGCGGGAATGAGCAGTTCTTC. The genes are TRBV5-1 and TRBJ2-1, with 9 positions matching TRBD2. CDR1 is SGHRS and CDR2 is YFSETQ in the germline V gene. CDR3 length: 14 residues. V gave up 0 bases and J gave up 7 bases; unmatched junction bases: 2.

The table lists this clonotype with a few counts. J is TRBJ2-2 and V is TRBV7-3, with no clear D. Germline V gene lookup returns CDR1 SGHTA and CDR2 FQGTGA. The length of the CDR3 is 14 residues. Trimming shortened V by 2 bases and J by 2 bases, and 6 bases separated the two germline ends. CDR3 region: CASSLDPNTGELFF. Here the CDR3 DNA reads TGTGCCAGCAGCTTAGACCCAAACACCGGGGAGCTGTTTTTT.

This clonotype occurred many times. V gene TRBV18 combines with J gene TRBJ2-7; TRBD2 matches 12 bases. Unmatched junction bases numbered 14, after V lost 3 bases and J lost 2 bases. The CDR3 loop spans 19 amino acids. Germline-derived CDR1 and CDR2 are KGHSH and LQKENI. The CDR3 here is CASSPYRPRTSGTAYEQYF. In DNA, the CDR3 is TGTGCCAGCTCACCCTACCGACCGCGGACTAGCGGGACCGCCTACGAGCAGTACTTC.

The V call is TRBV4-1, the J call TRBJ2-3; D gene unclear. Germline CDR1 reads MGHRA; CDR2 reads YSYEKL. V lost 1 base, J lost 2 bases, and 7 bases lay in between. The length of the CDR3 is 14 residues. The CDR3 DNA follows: TGCGCCAGCAGCCAAGGCTGGCCCACAGATACGCAGTATTTT. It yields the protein CASSQGWPTDTQYF.

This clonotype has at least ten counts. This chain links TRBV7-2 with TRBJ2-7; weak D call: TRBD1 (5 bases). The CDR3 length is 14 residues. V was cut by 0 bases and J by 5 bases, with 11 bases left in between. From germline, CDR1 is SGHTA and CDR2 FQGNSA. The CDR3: CASSLAATGDEQYF. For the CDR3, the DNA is TGTGCCAGCAGCTTAGCGGCCACAGGTGACGAGCAGTACTTC.

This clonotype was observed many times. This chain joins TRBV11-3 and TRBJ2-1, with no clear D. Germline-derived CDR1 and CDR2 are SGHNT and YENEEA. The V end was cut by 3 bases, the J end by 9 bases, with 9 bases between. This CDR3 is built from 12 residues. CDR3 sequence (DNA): TGTGCCAGCAGCTTGATGCGGAGTGAGCAGTTCTTC. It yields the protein CASSLMRSEQFF.

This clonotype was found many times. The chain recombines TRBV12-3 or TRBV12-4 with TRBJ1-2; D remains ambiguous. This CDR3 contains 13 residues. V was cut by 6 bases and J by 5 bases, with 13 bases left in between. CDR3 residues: CASRPGGAYGYTF. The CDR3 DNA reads TGTGCCAGCAGACCAGGAGGCGCGTATGGCTACACCTTC.

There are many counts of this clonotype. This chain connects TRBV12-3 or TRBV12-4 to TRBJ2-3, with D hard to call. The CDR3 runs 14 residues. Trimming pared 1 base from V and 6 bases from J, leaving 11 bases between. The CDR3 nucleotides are TGTGCCAGCAGTTTAGGCCGGGCCCTTGATACGCAGTATTTT. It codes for CASSLGRALDTQYF.

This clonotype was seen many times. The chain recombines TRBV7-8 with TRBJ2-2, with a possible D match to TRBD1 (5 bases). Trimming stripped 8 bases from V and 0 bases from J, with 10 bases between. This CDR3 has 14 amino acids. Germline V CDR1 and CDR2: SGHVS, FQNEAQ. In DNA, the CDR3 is TGTGCCAGCGAGACAGAGTCGAACACCGGGGAGCTGTTTTTT. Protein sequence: CASETESNTGELFF.

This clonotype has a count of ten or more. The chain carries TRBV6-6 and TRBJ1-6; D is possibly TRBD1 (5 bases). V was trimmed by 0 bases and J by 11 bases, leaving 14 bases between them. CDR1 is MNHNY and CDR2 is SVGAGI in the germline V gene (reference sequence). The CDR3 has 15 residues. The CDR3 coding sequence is TGTGCCAGCAGTTACTCTAGGGGTCGGGGGACACCCCTCCACTTT. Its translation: CASSYSRGRGTPLHF.

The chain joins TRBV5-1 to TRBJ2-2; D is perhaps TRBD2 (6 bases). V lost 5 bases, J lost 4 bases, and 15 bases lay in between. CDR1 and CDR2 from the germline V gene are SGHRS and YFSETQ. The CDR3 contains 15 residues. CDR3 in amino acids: CASRSLQGLTGELFF. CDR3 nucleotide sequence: TGCGCCAGCAGGTCGCTCCAGGGACTCACCGGGGAGCTGTTTTTT.

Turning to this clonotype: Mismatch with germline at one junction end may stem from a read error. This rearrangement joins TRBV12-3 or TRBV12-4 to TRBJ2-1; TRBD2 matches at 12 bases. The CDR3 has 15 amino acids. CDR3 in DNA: TGTGCCAGCCGATCTAGCGGGAGGGCCATGAATGAGCAGTCCTTC. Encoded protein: CASRSSGRAMNEQSF.

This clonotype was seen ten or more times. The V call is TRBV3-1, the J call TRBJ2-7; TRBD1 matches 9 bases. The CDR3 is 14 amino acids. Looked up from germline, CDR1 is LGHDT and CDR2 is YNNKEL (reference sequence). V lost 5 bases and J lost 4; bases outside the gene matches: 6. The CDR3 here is CASSIGQGPYEQYF. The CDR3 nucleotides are TGTGCCAGCAGCATCGGACAGGGGCCGTACGAGCAGTACTTC.

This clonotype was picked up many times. CDR3 nucleotides: TGCAGTGCCAAAACAGGGGACGACACCGGGGAGCTGTTTTTT. Protein sequence: CSAKTGDDTGELFF. This rearrangement joins TRBV20-1 to TRBJ2-2, with 7 bases identical to TRBD1. The CDR3 sequence is 14 residues long. Germline V gene data show CDR1 as DFQATT and CDR2 as SNEGSKA (reference sequence). V shed 6 bases and J 3 bases; nucleotides not matched to a gene: 7.

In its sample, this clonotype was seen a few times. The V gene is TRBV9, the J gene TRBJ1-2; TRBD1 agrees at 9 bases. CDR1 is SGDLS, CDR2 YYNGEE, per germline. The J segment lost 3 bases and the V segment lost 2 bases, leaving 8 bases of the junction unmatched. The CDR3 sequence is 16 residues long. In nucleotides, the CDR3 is TGTGCCAGCAGCGTGGCAGGGACAGGGAAGGACTATGGCTACACCTTC. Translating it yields CASSVAGTGKDYGYTF.

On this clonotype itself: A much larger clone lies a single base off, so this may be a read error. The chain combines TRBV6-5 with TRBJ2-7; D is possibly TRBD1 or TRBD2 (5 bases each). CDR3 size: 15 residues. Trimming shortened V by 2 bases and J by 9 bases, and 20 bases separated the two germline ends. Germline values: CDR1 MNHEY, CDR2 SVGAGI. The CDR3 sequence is CASSYTTEGRNGQYF. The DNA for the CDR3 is TGTGCCAGCAGTTACACGACAGAGGGGCGGAATGGGCAGTACTTC.

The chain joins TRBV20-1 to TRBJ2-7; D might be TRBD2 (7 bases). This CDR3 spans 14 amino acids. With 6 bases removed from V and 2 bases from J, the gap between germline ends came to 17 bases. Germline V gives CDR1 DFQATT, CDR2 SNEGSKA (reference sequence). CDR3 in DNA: TGCAGTGCAAAAAGGGGGGGTTTAACCTACGAGCAGTACTTC. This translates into CSAKRGGLTYEQYF.